The 13 T cell receptor beta chains below come from one sample, sequenced in a study of cytomegalovirus exposure and HLA in healthy donors. Amplification used 60 Vbeta primers and 13 Jbeta primers. TCRdb keeps only in-frame clones here, not all; method: immunoSEQ multiplex PCR. The sample shows about 150,000 clones, approximately 80% of them seen only once. Sequencing used PBMCs. These receptors all come from a male donor in good health and CMV-seronegative.

The V gene is TRBV7-8, the J gene TRBJ1-1; D ambiguous. This CDR3 is 13 amino acids long. Germline V gene data show CDR1 as SGHVS and CDR2 as FQNEAQ. V dropped 5 bases and J dropped 1 base, with 8 bases sitting between them. DNA for the CDR3: TGTGCCAGCAGCCAAACAGAGAACACTGAAGCTTTCTTT. Its protein product is CASSQTENTEAFF.

The rearrangement uses TRBV7-6 and TRBJ2-3; 9 bases fit TRBD2. The CDR3 has 16 amino acids. Germline V gene data show CDR1 as SGHVS and CDR2 as FNYEAQ. Trimming took 3 bases from V and 0 from J; bases not matched to a gene: 4. The CDR3 spells CASSFRLAGSTDTQYF. CDR3 nucleotides: TGTGCCAGCAGCTTTCGGCTAGCGGGGAGCACAGATACGCAGTATTTT.

The chain carries TRBV5-1 and TRBJ1-2; 9 bases map to TRBD1. The germline CDR1 and CDR2 sequences are SGHRS and YFSETQ. This CDR3 is built from 15 residues. Trimming removed 3 bases from V and 6 bases from J; junction bases left unmatched: 9. The DNA for the CDR3 is TGCGCCAGCAGCTGGGGGGACAGGGCATTGGATGGCTACACCTTC. As protein: CASSWGDRALDGYTF.

This chain joins TRBV29-1 and TRBJ2-1, with TRBD1 matching 9 bases. The CDR3 loop spans 12 amino acids. The V gene end was trimmed by 7 bases and the J gene end by 14 bases; junction bases not matched to a gene: 12. CDR1 and CDR2 (germline): SQVTM, ANQGSEA. The CDR3: CSGSSGTGMKFF. The CDR3 region has the DNA TGCAGCGGTAGTTCCGGGACAGGGATGAAGTTCTTC.

This chain uses TRBV4-2 with TRBJ1-5; D might be TRBD1 (6 bases). Trimming took off 0 bases at V and 7 bases at J, with 13 bases between the two ends. CDR1 and CDR2 (germline): LGHNA, YNFKEQ. The length of the CDR3 is 15 residues. This chain's CDR3 is CASSQDQGLGQPQHF. The CDR3 DNA sequence: TGTGCCAGCAGCCAAGATCAGGGGTTGGGACAGCCCCAGCATTTT.

The chain links TRBV5-1 to TRBJ2-7; 7 bases line up with TRBD2. The CDR3 has 16 residues. CDR1 SGHRS and CDR2 YFSETQ come from the germline V gene. V lost 4 bases, J lost 2 bases, and 12 bases stayed unmatched. CDR3 nucleotide sequence: TGCGCCAGCAGCGGGGGGGGGTCCGTTGGGACCTACGAGCAGTACTTC. Protein product: CASSGGGSVGTYEQYF.

The chain has TRBV5-6 and TRBJ1-1; TRBD1 matches at 10 bases. Germline loops: CDR1 SGHDT, CDR2 YYEEEE. The CDR3 is made up of 17 amino acids. The V segment lost 5 bases and the J segment 4 bases; nucleotides outside the gene matches: 14. The CDR3 reads CASSSGTGATPATEAFF. CDR3 sequence (DNA): TGTGCCAGCAGTTCCGGGACAGGGGCTACCCCGGCCACTGAAGCTTTCTTT.

The chain has TRBV7-8 and TRBJ2-7; 7 nucleotides agree with TRBD1. V shed 5 bases and J 4 bases; nucleotides not matched to a gene: 8. Looked up from germline, CDR1 is SGHVS and CDR2 is FQNEAQ. The CDR3 is 14 amino acids. The CDR3 sequence is CASSPTGDPYEQYF. The CDR3 DNA sequence: TGTGCCAGCAGCCCAACAGGGGACCCTTACGAGCAGTACTTC.

This chain connects TRBV5-1 to TRBJ2-2, with 7 bases identical to TRBD1. Germline-derived CDR1 and CDR2 are SGHRS and YFSETQ. V lost 0 bases, J lost 6 bases, and 8 bases stayed unmatched. This CDR3 has 16 amino acids. The CDR3 region has the DNA TGCGCCAGCAGCTTGGCCTCGGGACAGCAGTCCGGGGAGCTGTTTTTT. It specifies CASSLASGQQSGELFF. Based on the CDR3 plus reference TRBV5-1 and TRBJ2-2, the full variable domain is KAGVTQTPRYLIKTRGQQVTLSCSPISGHRSVSWYQQTPGQGLQFLFEYFSETQRNKGNFPGRFSGRQFSNSRSEMNVSTLELGDSALYLCASSLASGQQSGELFFGEGSRLTVL.

The CDR3 region has the DNA TGTGCCAGTAGCGCACGGACAGGGACTTTGAACACCGGGGAGCTGTTTTTT. Translation gives CASSARTGTLNTGELFF. The chain carries TRBV19 and TRBJ2-2, with TRBD1 matching over 8 bases. Germline CDR1 is LNHDA and CDR2 is SQIVND (reference sequence). The V segment lost 6 bases and the J segment 1 base; nucleotides outside the gene matches: 10. This CDR3 has 17 residues. The variable domain in full, with the rest retrieved from reference TRBV19 and TRBJ2-2, is DGGITQSPKYLFRKEGQNVTLSCEQNLNHDAMYWYRQDPGQGLRLIYYSQIVNDFQKGDIAEGYSVSREKKESFPLTVTSAQKNPTAFYLCASSARTGTLNTGELFFGEGSRLTVL.

The V call is TRBV6-6, the J call TRBJ2-7, with 12 bases lining up with TRBD2. V lost 4 bases to trimming and J lost 4 bases; unmatched junction nucleotides: 8. The CDR3 is 16 amino acids. The germline CDR1 and CDR2 sequences are MNHNY and SVGAGI (reference sequence). The CDR3 reads CASSSSTSGRLYEQYF. The CDR3 coding sequence is TGTGCCAGCAGTTCCTCGACTAGCGGGAGATTATACGAGCAGTACTTC.

The chain recombines TRBV30 with TRBJ2-5; D perhaps matches TRBD1 (6 bases). The V and J ends lost 4 bases and 2 bases respectively, with 26 bases between them. Germline CDR1 is GTSNPN and CDR2 is SVGIG (reference sequence). The CDR3 spans 18 residues. The CDR3 spells CAWIVEGPGAGRQETQYF. The CDR3 nucleotides read TGTGCCTGGATTGTAGAGGGGCCAGGGGCAGGGCGGCAAGAGACCCAGTACTTC.

V and J are TRBV9 and TRBJ2-1; 8 bases are a match to TRBD1. This CDR3 is 17 amino acids long. The V and J ends lost 4 bases and 4 bases, in that order; junction bases with no gene match: 13. Per germline, CDR1 SGDLS and CDR2 YYNGEE. CDR3: CASSSTHRGKGYNEQFF. The CDR3 coding sequence is TGTGCCAGCAGCTCAACTCACAGGGGGAAAGGGTACAATGAGCAGTTCTTC.